This TCR beta chain is from a study of cytomegalovirus exposure and HLA in healthy donors. The CDR3 totals 16 residues. J was trimmed by 0 bases and V by 9 bases; bases with no gene match: 8. Germline values: CDR1 SGHRS, CDR2 YFSETQ. Researchers ran the PCR with 60 Vbeta and 13 Jbeta primers. Only in-frame clones appear in the TCRdb table, and some are missing; sequencing was by immunoSEQ multiplex PCR. The sample includes roughly 100,000 clones, approximately 83% of them seen just once. The chain has TRBV5-1 and TRBJ2-1; TRBD2 agrees at 11 bases. The clonotype was recovered from a man aged 45-60 years in good health and CMV-seronegative. The specimen sequenced was PBMCs. The chain's CDR3 is CATHRTSGSSYNEQFF. The CDR3 DNA reads as TGCGCCACCCACCGGACTAGCGGGTCCTCCTACAATGAGCAGTTCTTC. Looking up the rest from reference TRBV5-1 and TRBJ2-1 gives the full variable domain: KAGVTQTPRYLIKTRGQQVTLSCSPISGHRSVSWYQQTPGQGLQFLFEYFSETQRNKGNFPGRFSGRQFSNSRSEMNVSTLELGDSALYLCATHRTSGSSYNEQFFGPGTRLTVL.